Listed here are 21 T cell receptor beta chains from one sample, sequenced in a study of T cell repertoires in cytomegalovirus infection. These TCRs are of unknown antigen specificity. TCRdb called the reads again in MiXCR, with one record for every CDR3 protein. The table has 100,000 to 150,000 distinct CDR3 sequences, roughly a third seen once. The starting material was CD8+ T cells from cultured PBMCs, obtained from culture after CMV antigen stimulation. The source of these receptors is a human donor in good health (CMV status not recorded). Some clones in this sample may be carry-over from other donors' samples.

The chain carries TRBV7-8 and TRBJ2-3; D gene unclear. This CDR3 has 14 amino acids. V gave up 1 base and J gave up 4 bases, with 9 bases separating them. CDR1 is SGHVS and CDR2 is FQNEAQ in the germline V gene. As DNA, the CDR3 is TGTGCCAGCAGCTTAGAGGTCAGATCAGATACGCAGTATTTT. Translation gives CASSLEVRSDTQYF.

The chain links TRBV20-1 to TRBJ2-1; 7 bases agree with TRBD2. Germline V lookup: CDR1 DFQATT, CDR2 SNEGSKA (reference sequence). The CDR3 consists of 15 residues. The V segment lost 6 bases and the J segment 10 bases; nucleotides outside the gene matches: 18. CDR3 in DNA: TGCAGTGCCTCCTATGGGGCGTCCGGGAGGACAGAGCAGTTCTTC. Residues: CSASYGASGRTEQFF.

The J gene is TRBJ2-2, the V gene TRBV7-4, with a weak D call TRBD1 (6 bases). The CDR3 runs to 15 residues. Trimming stripped 7 bases from V and 4 bases from J, with 16 bases between. Germline CDR1 and CDR2: SGHVT and SQSDAQ. The CDR3 DNA follows: TGTGCCAGCACTCCCTGGACAGCCGTCACCGGGGAGCTGTTTTTT. Translating gives CASTPWTAVTGELFF.

This chain connects TRBV5-1 to TRBJ1-2, with D possibly being TRBD1 (5 bases). The CDR3 has 13 amino acids. Trimming stripped 4 bases from V and 2 bases from J, with 9 bases between. CDR1 is SGHRS and CDR2 is YFSETQ in the germline V gene. The CDR3 region is CASSPTENYGYTF. The CDR3 nucleotides read TGCGCCAGCAGCCCGACAGAGAACTATGGCTACACCTTC.

Concerning this clonotype itself: A junction boundary mismatches the germline segment, possibly from a read error. CDR3 DNA sequence: TGCAGCGTCGGGCGGGACAGGGATAATTTC. As protein: CSVGRDRDNF. The V and J genes are TRBV29-1 and TRBJ2-5; 9 positions agree with TRBD1. Germline values: CDR1 SQVTM, CDR2 ANQGSEA. CDR3 size: 10 residues.

Turning to this clonotype: A junction boundary mismatches the germline segment, possibly from a read error. This chain uses TRBV27 with TRBJ2-2; 9 bases map to TRBD1. The V gene's germline CDR1 is MNHEY and CDR2 SMNVEV (reference sequence). There are 16 residues in the CDR3. This CDR3 is CASSPRTGERTWELFF. CDR3 in DNA: TGTGCCAGCAGTCCTAGGACAGGGGAGCGCACCTGGGAGCTGTTTTTT.

This sequence joins TRBV7-9 and TRBJ2-3; D is ambiguous. In germline, CDR1 is SEHNR, CDR2 FQNEAQ (reference sequence). The CDR3 is made up of 16 amino acids. V gave up 5 bases and J gave up 0 bases, with 15 bases separating them. The CDR3: CASSTQQPPSTDTQYF. CDR3 bases: TGTGCCAGCAGCACCCAACAGCCGCCTAGCACAGATACGCAGTATTTT. Using reference TRBV7-9 and TRBJ2-3 for the parts outside the CDR3, the full variable domain is DTGVSQNPRHKITKRGQNVTFRCDPISEHNRLYWYRQTLGQGPEFLTYFQNEAQLEKSRLLSDRFSAERPKGSFSTLEIQRTEQGDSAMYLCASSTQQPPSTDTQYFGPGTRLTVL.

In this sample, this clonotype turned up a few times. The chain carries TRBV19 and TRBJ2-2, with 8 bases fitting TRBD2. CDR1 and CDR2 (germline): LNHDA, SQIVND (reference sequence). This CDR3 contains 15 residues. J gave up 1 base and V 7 bases, and 5 bases lay outside the gene matches. CDR3 DNA sequence: TGTGCCAGTAAGGTCAGCGGGAGGAACACCGGGGAGCTGTTTTTT. The encoded protein is CASKVSGRNTGELFF. The complete variable domain, with remaining parts taken from reference TRBV19 and TRBJ2-2, reads DGGITQSPKYLFRKEGQNVTLSCEQNLNHDAMYWYRQDPGQGLRLIYYSQIVNDFQKGDIAEGYSVSREKKESFPLTVTSAQKNPTAFYLCASKVSGRNTGELFFGEGSRLTVL.

This clonotype showed up many times. CDR3 DNA: TGTGCCAGCACTGCCGGGACAGGGTCGCACTATGGCTACACCTTC. The encoded protein is CASTAGTGSHYGYTF. The chain joins TRBV6-1 to TRBJ1-2; 9 nucleotides align to TRBD1. This CDR3 is 15 amino acids long. Germline assignment: CDR1 MNHNS and CDR2 SASEGT. The V and J ends lost 7 bases and 3 bases, in that order; junction bases with no gene match: 9.

The chain uses TRBV24-1 and TRBJ1-2; 11 bases align to TRBD1. The junction had 4 bases not matched to a gene; V was cut back by 3 bases and J by 8 bases. The CDR3 runs 14 residues. CDR1 is KGHDR, CDR2 SFDVKD, per germline. Here the CDR3 DNA reads TGTGCCACCAGTGATGGACAGGGGGCTGGCGGCTACACCTTC. This gives the protein CATSDGQGAGGYTF.

This clonotype appeared a single time. J is TRBJ2-1 and V is TRBV4-1; D tentatively reads TRBD1 or TRBD2 (5 bases each). CDR3 length equals 16 residues. V gave up 0 bases and J gave up 3 bases, with 12 bases separating them. Germline CDR1 MGHRA, CDR2 YSYEKL. The CDR3 sequence: CASSQEAPGRYNEQFF. The DNA of the CDR3 is TGCGCCAGCAGCCAAGAAGCTCCGGGGCGCTACAATGAGCAGTTCTTC.

This clonotype was counted ten times or more. J is TRBJ1-2 and V is TRBV5-5; D is possibly TRBD1 (6 bases). Trimming removed 3 bases from V and 6 bases from J, with 18 bases in between. Germline-derived CDR1 and CDR2 are SGHKS and YYEKEE (reference sequence). The length of the CDR3 is 15 residues. The CDR3, as DNA: TGTGCCAGCAGCTGGGGGGCCGGTCGTCAGGATGGCTACACCTTC. This translates into CASSWGAGRQDGYTF.

This clonotype has at least ten counts. The chain joins TRBV7-2 to TRBJ1-5, with 9 bases aligning to TRBD1. Germline-derived CDR1 and CDR2 are SGHTA and FQGNSA. J was trimmed by 7 bases and V by 4 bases; bases with no gene match: 5. The CDR3 length is 14 residues. CDR3 nucleotides: TGTGCCAGCAGCTGGACAGGGGATGAGCAGCCCCAGCATTTT. Translation: CASSWTGDEQPQHF. The entire variable domain, with the rest obtained from reference TRBV7-2 and TRBJ1-5, is as follows: GAGVSQSPSNKVTEKGKDVELRCDPISGHTALYWYRQSLGQGLEFLIYFQGNSAPDKSGLPSDRFSAERTGGSVSTLTIQRTQQEDSAVYLCASSWTGDEQPQHFGDGTRLSIL.

The chain couples TRBV24-1 to TRBJ1-2; 9 bases line up with TRBD1. After removal of 6 bases from V and 3 bases from J, the junction contained 13 bases not matched to a gene. The length of the CDR3 is 17 residues. Germline V CDR1 and CDR2: KGHDR, SFDVKD. In DNA, the CDR3 is TGTGCCACCAGTTTTCAAACAGGGGGCAGGTTTGACTATGGCTACACCTTC. Protein product: CATSFQTGGRFDYGYTF.

Many counts were recorded for this clonotype. In DNA form, the CDR3 reads TGTGCCAGCAGTTCTCCGGGACAGGGTAATGGCTACACCTTC. This codes for CASSSPGQGNGYTF. The rearrangement uses TRBV6-1 and TRBJ1-2, with 9 bases lining up with TRBD1. Per germline, CDR1 MNHNS and CDR2 SASEGT. After removal of 5 bases from V and 6 bases from J, the junction contained 7 bases not matched to a gene. This CDR3 comprises 14 residues.

This clonotype was observed a handful of times. The V call is TRBV6-1, the J call TRBJ2-3; the D call may be TRBD1 or TRBD2 (6 bases each). The length of the CDR3 is 16 residues. Looked up from germline, CDR1 is MNHNS and CDR2 is SASEGT. Trimming shortened V by 1 base and J by 4 bases, and 15 bases separated the two germline ends. The CDR3, as DNA: TGTGCCAGCAGTGAAGAAGAAGGGGGGATGCCAGATACGCAGTATTTT. It translates to CASSEEEGGMPDTQYF.

This clonotype has just a few counts. The V call is TRBV6-2 or TRBV6-3, the J call TRBJ1-5; D possibly corresponds to TRBD1 (6 bases). Trimming cost V 8 bases and J 6 bases, with 20 bases left between them. This CDR3 comprises 15 residues. Germline V CDR1 and CDR2: MNHEY, SVGEGT. CDR3 sequence: CASGVGGRPIQPQHF. CDR3 DNA sequence: TGTGCCAGCGGAGTCGGGGGGCGACCGATTCAGCCCCAGCATTTT.

This rearrangement joins TRBV5-8 to TRBJ2-3; D is possibly TRBD1 (5 bases). The length of the CDR3 is 13 residues. In germline, CDR1 is SGHTS, CDR2 YDEGEE. Trimming cost V 5 bases and J 0 bases, with 7 bases left between them. CDR3 residues: CASRYRSTDTQYF. The CDR3 DNA is TGTGCCAGCAGGTACAGGAGCACAGATACGCAGTATTTT.

The chain couples TRBV7-9 to TRBJ2-7; D is perhaps TRBD1 (6 bases). Germline V gives CDR1 SEHNR, CDR2 FQNEAQ (reference sequence). The V end lost 6 bases, the J end lost 3 bases, and 12 bases lay between the germline ends. The CDR3 is 13 amino acids. The CDR3 loop is CASSRTGNYEQYF. The CDR3 nucleotides are TGTGCCAGCAGTCGTACAGGGAACTACGAGCAGTACTTC.

This clonotype was found once. The J gene is TRBJ2-1, the V gene TRBV20-1; D possibly corresponds to TRBD2 (5 bases). CDR3 length: 15 amino acids. Germline V gives CDR1 DFQATT, CDR2 SNEGSKA (reference sequence). Between the trimmed V and J ends, which lost 5 bases and 2 bases, there was a span of 16 bases. The chain's CDR3 is CSAVGRTGTYNEQFF. DNA of the CDR3: TGCAGTGCTGTGGGGAGAACCGGCACCTACAATGAGCAGTTCTTC.

There are many counts of this clonotype. The chain joins TRBV7-8 to TRBJ2-2, with 9 bases identical to TRBD1. The V and J ends lost 10 bases and 3 bases, in that order; junction bases with no gene match: 12. This CDR3 contains 16 residues. CDR1 is SGHVS and CDR2 is FQNEAQ in the germline V gene. The CDR3 DNA sequence: TGTGCCACCCTGGGACAGGGCGGATGGGACACCGGGGAGCTGTTTTTT. Its translation is CATLGQGGWDTGELFF.